This T cell receptor (beta chain) was obtained from a study of T cells in Graves' hyperthyroidism and ophthalmopathy. The overall study: The authors collected peripheral blood at initial diagnosis, before any treatment.

The germline CDR1 and CDR2 sequences are MNHEY and SMNVEV (reference sequence). The length of the CDR3 is 14 residues. V lost 2 bases to trimming and J lost 1 base, with 5 bases between them. Source material for PBMCs was around 10 ml fresh peripheral blood. TCR beta CDR3 regions were amplified from RNA transcripts. The HTBI primer set served for first-round RT-PCR of the TCR CDR3. MiXCR, run by TCRdb on the multiplex PCR reads, gives a single entry per CDR3 protein. This table has around 500,000 distinct CDR3 sequences, 14% appearing once. Findings and caveats of the study: Blood shared most expanded thyroid clonotypes above 0.001. Ophthalmopathy was predicted by the model a median of 6.5 months ahead of onset.

Many counts were recorded for this clonotype. Its target is unknown. The source of this sequence is a woman aged 40 to 50 with Graves' hyperthyroidism. The material sequenced was blood. The chain joins TRBV27 to TRBJ2-2; tentatively, D is TRBD2 (5 bases). The CDR3 nucleotides read TGTGCCAGCAGTTTAGCGGGGAACACCGGGGAGCTGTTTTTT. As protein: CASSLAGNTGELFF.